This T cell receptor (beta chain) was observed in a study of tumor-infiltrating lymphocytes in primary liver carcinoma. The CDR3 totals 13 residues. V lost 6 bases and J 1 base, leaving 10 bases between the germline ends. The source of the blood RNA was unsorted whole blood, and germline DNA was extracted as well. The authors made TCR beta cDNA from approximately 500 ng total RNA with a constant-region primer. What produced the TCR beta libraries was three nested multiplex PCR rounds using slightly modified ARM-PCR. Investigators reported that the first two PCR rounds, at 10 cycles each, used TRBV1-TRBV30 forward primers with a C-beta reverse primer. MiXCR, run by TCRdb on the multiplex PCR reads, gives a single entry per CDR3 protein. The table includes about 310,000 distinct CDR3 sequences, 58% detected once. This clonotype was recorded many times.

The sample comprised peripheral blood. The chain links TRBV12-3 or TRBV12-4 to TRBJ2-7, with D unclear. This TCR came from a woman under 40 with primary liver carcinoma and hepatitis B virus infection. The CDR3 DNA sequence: TGTGCCAGCAGGCCCGACGGATCCTACGAGCAGTACTTC. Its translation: CASRPDGSYEQYF.